The sequence of this T cell receptor beta chain was determined in a study of blood T cells in healthy people across ages. Alongside a J-beta primer mix, a sample-barcoded 5' primer served in a second PCR lasting 7 to 11 cycles. One entry per CDR3 protein results from TCRdb running MiXCR on the 5' RACE reads. The sample has 650,000 to 800,000 distinct CDR3 sequences, under 45% seen once. The CDR3 is 14 residues long. The germline CDR1 and CDR2 sequences are LGHDT and YNNKEL (reference sequence). Trimming took 9 bases from V and 6 from J, leaving 18 bases between them. In regard to this clonotype: What it recognizes is unknown.

Study findings and constraints: Any conclusive comparison of naive versus antigen-experienced cells was prevented by using unsorted PBMCs. Whereas aged donors had fewer naive CD4+ cells, long-lived donors had more of them and higher diversity. The CMV status of each donor remained undetermined, and this could have confounded shifts in expanded clonotypes.

The TCR sequence derives from a man in his sixties in good health. The sequenced sample consisted of blood. The gene calls are TRBV3-1 and TRBJ1-5, with D maybe TRBD1 (6 bases). The CDR3 region has the DNA TGTGCCAGGGGGAAAGGGGGGAGGACTCAGCCCCAGCATTTT. Its translation is CARGKGGRTQPQHF.